This record concerns one T cell receptor (beta chain) sequence. Its target is not known. Trimming took off 1 base at V and 7 bases at J, with 23 bases between the two ends. Germline V lookup: CDR1 SQVTM, CDR2 ANQGSEA. The CDR3 is 16 amino acids. Primers included in the PCR were 60 Vbeta and 13 Jbeta primers. Profiling relied on immunoSEQ multiplex PCR, and the TCRdb table lists in-frame clones only, not all of them. This table has 150,000 to 200,000 clones, over 70% appearing once. The sample belongs to a study of cytomegalovirus exposure and HLA in healthy donors. Notes on the study in general: In a later analysis, V- and J-gene trimming of beta chains associated with a DCLRE1C missense variant, replicated independently. Prior analysis indicated that the majority of TCR beta V segments exhibited productivity approximately 90% or approximately 30% of the time. DRB1 showed the most TCR associations and HLA-C the fewest in a later analysis, as rates varied by HLA locus.

The rearrangement links TRBV29-1 to TRBJ2-7; D is unclear. This clonotype was obtained from a woman aged 18-30 years in good health and CMV-seropositive. Material: PBMCs. The CDR3 reads CSVEGAVDDPPGEQYF. The CDR3, as DNA: TGCAGCGTTGAAGGTGCGGTCGACGATCCCCCTGGGGAGCAGTACTTC.